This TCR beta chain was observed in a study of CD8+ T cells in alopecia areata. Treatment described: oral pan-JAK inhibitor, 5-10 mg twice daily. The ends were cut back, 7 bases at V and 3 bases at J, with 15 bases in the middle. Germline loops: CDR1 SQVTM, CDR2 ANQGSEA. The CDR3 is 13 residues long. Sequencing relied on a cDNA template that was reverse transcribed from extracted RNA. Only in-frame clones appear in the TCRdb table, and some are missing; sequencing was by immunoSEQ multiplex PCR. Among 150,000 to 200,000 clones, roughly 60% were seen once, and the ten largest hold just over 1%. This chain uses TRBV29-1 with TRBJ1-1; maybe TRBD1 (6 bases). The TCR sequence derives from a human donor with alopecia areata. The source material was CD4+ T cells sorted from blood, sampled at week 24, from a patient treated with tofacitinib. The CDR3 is CSAKTGTDTEAFF. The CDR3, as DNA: TGCAGCGCCAAAACAGGGACCGACACTGAAGCTTTCTTT.